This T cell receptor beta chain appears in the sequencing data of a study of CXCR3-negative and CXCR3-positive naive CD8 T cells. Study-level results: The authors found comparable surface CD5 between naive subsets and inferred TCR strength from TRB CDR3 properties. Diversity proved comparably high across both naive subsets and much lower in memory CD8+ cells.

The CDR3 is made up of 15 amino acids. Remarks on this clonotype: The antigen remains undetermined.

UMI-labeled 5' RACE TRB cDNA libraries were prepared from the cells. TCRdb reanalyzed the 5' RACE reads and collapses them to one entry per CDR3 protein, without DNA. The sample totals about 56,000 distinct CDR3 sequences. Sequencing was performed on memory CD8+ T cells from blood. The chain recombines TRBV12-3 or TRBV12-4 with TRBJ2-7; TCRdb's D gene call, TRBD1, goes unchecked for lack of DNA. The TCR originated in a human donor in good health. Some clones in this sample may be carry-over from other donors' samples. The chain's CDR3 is CASSFAGTGGYEQYF.